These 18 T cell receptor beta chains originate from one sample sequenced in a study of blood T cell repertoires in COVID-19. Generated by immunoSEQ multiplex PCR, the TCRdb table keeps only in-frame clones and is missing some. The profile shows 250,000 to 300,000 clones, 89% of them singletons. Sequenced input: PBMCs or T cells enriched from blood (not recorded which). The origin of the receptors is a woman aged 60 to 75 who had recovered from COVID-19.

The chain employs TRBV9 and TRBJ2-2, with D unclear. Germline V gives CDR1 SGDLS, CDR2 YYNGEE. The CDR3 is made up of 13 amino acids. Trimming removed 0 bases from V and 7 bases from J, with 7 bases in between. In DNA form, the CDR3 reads TGTGCCAGCAGCGTAGTCCCAGGCGGGGAGCTGTTTTTT. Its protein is CASSVVPGGELFF.

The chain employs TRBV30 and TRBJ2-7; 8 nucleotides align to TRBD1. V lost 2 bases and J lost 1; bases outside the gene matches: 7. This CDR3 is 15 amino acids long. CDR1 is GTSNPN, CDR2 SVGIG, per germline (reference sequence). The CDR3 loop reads CAWSSGTGLSYEQYF. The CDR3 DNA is TGTGCCTGGAGTTCCGGGACAGGTCTTTCCTACGAGCAGTACTTC.

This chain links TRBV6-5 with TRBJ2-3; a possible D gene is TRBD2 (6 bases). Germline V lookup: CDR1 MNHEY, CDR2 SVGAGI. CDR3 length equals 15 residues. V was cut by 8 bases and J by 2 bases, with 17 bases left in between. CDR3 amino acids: CASSGAGRTTDTQYF. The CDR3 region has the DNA TGTGCCAGCTCCGGCGCGGGACGGACCACAGATACGCAGTATTTT.

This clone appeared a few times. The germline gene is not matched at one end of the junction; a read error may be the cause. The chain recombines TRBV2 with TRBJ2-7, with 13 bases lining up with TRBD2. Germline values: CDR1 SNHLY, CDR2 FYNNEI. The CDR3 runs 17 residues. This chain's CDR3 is CASSQATSGRSRYEQYF. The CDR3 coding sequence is TGTGCCAGCAGTCAAGCGACTAGCGGGAGGTCCCGCTACGAGCAGTACTTC.

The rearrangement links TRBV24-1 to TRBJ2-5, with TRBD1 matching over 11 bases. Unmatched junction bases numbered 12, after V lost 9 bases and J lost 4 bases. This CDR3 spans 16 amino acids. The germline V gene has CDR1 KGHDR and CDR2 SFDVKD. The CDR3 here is CATPTKGTGGGETQYF. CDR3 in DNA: TGTGCCACCCCAACAAAGGGGACAGGGGGGGGAGAGACCCAGTACTTC.

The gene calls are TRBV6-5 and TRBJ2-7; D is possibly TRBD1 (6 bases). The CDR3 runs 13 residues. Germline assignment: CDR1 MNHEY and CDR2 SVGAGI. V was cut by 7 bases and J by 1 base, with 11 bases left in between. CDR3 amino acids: CASNRDISYEQYF. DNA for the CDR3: TGTGCCAGCAACCGGGACATTTCCTACGAGCAGTACTTC.

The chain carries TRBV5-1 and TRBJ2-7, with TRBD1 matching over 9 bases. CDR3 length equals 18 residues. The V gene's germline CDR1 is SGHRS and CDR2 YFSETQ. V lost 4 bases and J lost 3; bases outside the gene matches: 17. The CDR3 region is CASSGRGQGMGPSYEQYF. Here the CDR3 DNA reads TGCGCCAGCAGCGGGCGAGGACAGGGGATGGGGCCAAGCTACGAGCAGTACTTC.

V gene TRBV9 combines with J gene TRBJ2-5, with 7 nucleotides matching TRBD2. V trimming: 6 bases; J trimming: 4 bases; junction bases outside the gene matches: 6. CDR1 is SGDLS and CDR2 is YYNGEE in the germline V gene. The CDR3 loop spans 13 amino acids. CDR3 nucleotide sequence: TGTGCCAGCACCCCGGGAGGTGGAGAGACCCAGTACTTC. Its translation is CASTPGGGETQYF.

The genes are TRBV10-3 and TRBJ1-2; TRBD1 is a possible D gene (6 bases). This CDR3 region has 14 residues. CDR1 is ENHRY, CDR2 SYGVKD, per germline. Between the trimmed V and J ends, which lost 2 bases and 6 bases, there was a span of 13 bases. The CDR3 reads CAISERGGTDGYTF. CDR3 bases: TGTGCCATCAGTGAGAGGGGGGGTACGGATGGCTACACCTTC.

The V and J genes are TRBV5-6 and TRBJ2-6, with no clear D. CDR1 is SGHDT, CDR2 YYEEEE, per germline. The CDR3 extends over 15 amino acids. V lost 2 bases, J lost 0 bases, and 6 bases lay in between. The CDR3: CASSFGLSGANVLTF. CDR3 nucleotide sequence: TGTGCCAGCAGCTTTGGCCTCTCTGGGGCCAACGTCCTGACTTTC.

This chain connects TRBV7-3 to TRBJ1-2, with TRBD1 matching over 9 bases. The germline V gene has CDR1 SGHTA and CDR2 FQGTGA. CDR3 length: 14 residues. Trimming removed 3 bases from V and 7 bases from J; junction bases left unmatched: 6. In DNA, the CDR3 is TGTGCCAGCAGCTTGGGACAGGGTGTCCTTGGCTACACCTTC. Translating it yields CASSLGQGVLGYTF.

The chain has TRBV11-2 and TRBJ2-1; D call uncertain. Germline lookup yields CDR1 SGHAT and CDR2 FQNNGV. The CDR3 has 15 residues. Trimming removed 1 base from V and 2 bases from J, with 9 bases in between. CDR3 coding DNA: TGTGCCAGCAGCTTAGGGCTAGTTGCCTACAATGAGCAGTTCTTC. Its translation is CASSLGLVAYNEQFF.

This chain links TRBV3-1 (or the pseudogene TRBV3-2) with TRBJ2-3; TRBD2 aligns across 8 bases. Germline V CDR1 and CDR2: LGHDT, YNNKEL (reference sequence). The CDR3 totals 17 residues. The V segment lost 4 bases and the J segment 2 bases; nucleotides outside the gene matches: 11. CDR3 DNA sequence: TGTGCCAGCAGCCCCGCCTTGGGGCGGGGGGCCACAGATACGCAGTATTTT. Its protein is CASSPALGRGATDTQYF.

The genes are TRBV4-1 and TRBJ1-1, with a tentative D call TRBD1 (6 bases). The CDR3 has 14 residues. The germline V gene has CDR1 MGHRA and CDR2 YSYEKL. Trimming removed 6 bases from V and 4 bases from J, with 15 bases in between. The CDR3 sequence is CASRPVGGPTEAFF. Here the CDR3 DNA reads TGCGCCAGCAGACCGGTGGGGGGGCCCACTGAAGCTTTCTTT.

CDR3 loop: CASSDGGAYEQYF. The CDR3 bases are TGTGCCAGCAGTGACGGGGGGGCCTACGAGCAGTACTTC. This rearrangement joins TRBV6-1 to TRBJ2-7; 8 nucleotides align to TRBD2. This CDR3 contains 13 residues. Germline CDR1 reads MNHNS; CDR2 reads SASEGT. V was clipped by 3 bases and J by 2 bases; unmatched bases: 0.

CDR3 amino acids: CASSQDRLRDEQYF. CDR3 DNA: TGCGCCAGCAGCCAAGACCGGCTGCGGGACGAGCAGTACTTC. J is TRBJ2-7 and V is TRBV4-1; TRBD2 might be the D (5 bases). Germline V gene sequence: CDR1 MGHRA, CDR2 YSYEKL. Trimming took 0 bases from V and 5 from J, leaving 11 bases between them. The CDR3 runs to 14 residues.

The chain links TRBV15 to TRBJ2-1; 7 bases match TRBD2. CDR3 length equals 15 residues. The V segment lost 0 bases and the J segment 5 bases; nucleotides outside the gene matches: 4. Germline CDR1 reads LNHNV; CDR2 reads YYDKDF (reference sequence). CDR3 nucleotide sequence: TGTGCCACCAGCAGAGATTGGGAGGGACACAATGAGCAGTTCTTC. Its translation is CATSRDWEGHNEQFF.

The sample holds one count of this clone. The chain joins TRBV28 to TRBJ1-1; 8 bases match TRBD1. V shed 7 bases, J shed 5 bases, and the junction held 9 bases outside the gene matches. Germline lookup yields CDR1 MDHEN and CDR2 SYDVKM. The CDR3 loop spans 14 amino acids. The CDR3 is CASTRQGAGTEAFF. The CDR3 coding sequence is TGTGCCAGCACGAGGCAGGGGGCCGGAACTGAAGCTTTCTTT.